Each of the 11 T cell receptor beta chains below was sequenced from the same sample in a study of blood T cells in healthy people across ages. A second roughly 7 to 11 cycle PCR used barcoded and J-beta primers. TCRdb re-called the 5' RACE reads through MiXCR, storing one row per CDR3 protein. The sample consists of about 780,000 distinct CDR3 sequences, 46% of them appearing once. What was sequenced was blood. These receptors originate from a man of 80 years or more in good health.

V and J are TRBV6-6 and TRBJ1-6; TRBD1 aligns across 9 bases. Germline CDR1 and CDR2: MNHNY and SVGAGI (reference sequence). Trimming at V came to 5 bases and at J to 9 bases, leaving 5 bases not matched to a gene. This CDR3 is built from 14 residues. CDR3 in amino acids: CASSQGQGLSPLHF. The CDR3 nucleotides read TGTGCCAGCAGTCAGGGACAGGGTCTTTCACCCCTCCACTTT.

Many counts were recorded for this clonotype. The chain carries TRBV20-1 and TRBJ2-1; TRBD2 aligns across 10 bases. Trimming cost V 6 bases and J 3 bases; bases outside gene matches: 8. In germline, CDR1 is DFQATT, CDR2 SNEGSKA (reference sequence). The CDR3 has 15 residues. CDR3 in DNA: TGCAGTGCCCGCGGACTAGCGGATTACTACAATGAGCAGTTCTTC. Amino acids: CSARGLADYYNEQFF.

This clonotype has just a few counts. This chain joins TRBV7-3 and TRBJ2-1, with D hard to call. This CDR3 is 12 amino acids long. V was cut by 5 bases and J by 11 bases, with 13 bases left in between. CDR1 and CDR2 (germline): SGHTA, FQGTGA. CDR3 in DNA: TGTGCCAGCAGCGGAGTAGGGTCCCAGCAGTTCTTC. Protein product: CASSGVGSQQFF. The whole variable domain, remainder taken from reference TRBV7-3 and TRBJ2-1, is GAGVSQTPSNKVTEKGKYVELRCDPISGHTALYWYRQSLGQGPEFLIYFQGTGAADDSGLPNDRFFAVRPEGSVSTLKIQRTERGDSAVYLCASSGVGSQQFFGPGTRLTVL.

Only a few counts were recorded for this clonotype. This chain links TRBV7-9 with TRBJ2-1; 14 bases match TRBD2. V shed 6 bases and J 8 bases; nucleotides not matched to a gene: 9. CDR1 SEHNR and CDR2 FQNEAQ come from the germline V gene (reference sequence). CDR3 length: 16 residues. The CDR3 coding sequence is TGTGCCAGCAGTACGGACGGGACTAGCGGGAGCTATGAGCAGTTCTTC. Translating it yields CASSTDGTSGSYEQFF.

This chain links TRBV6-1 with TRBJ2-7, with 9 nucleotides matching TRBD1. The CDR3 spans 13 residues. Germline V CDR1 and CDR2: MNHNS, SASEGT. Trimming cost V 6 bases and J 2 bases; bases outside gene matches: 2. As DNA, the CDR3 is TGTGCCAGCAGGGGGGACAGGGCCTACGAGCAGTACTTC. Translated, it gives CASRGDRAYEQYF.

The chain has TRBV29-1 and TRBJ1-2; no clear D. Per the germline V gene, CDR1 is SQVTM and CDR2 is ANQGSEA. The CDR3 is made up of 12 amino acids. V was pared by 7 bases and J by 2 bases, with 11 bases between. The CDR3 region has the DNA TGCAGCGCACTCCCGGCGAACTATGGCTACACCTTC. Its translation is CSALPANYGYTF.

The table lists this clonotype with a few counts. The chain couples TRBV5-5 to TRBJ2-5; D not resolved. CDR3 length: 12 residues. Germline values: CDR1 SGHKS, CDR2 YYEKEE (reference sequence). Trimming left V 0 bases short and J 5 bases short, with 5 bases between. The CDR3 sequence: CASSLVTETQYF. In DNA form, the CDR3 reads TGTGCCAGCAGCTTGGTCACGGAGACCCAGTACTTC.

The CDR3 DNA reads as TGTGCCAGCAGTGGGTTTCCGGGGACTGAAGCTTTCTTT. Its protein product is CASSGFPGTEAFF. V usage is TRBV25-1 and J usage is TRBJ1-1; no reliable D call. This CDR3 region has 13 residues. Per the germline V gene, CDR1 is MGHDK and CDR2 is SYGVNS. V was clipped by 4 bases and J by 5 bases, with 11 bases between them.

This clonotype was seen a handful of times. The chain has TRBV7-6 and TRBJ1-5, with a weak D call TRBD1 (5 bases). V was clipped by 5 bases and J by 3 bases, with 17 bases between them. Per the germline V gene, CDR1 is SGHVS and CDR2 is FNYEAQ. This CDR3 has 16 residues. The chain's CDR3 is CASSPQGGGNNQPQHF. CDR3 DNA sequence: TGTGCCAGCAGCCCGCAGGGAGGAGGGAACAATCAGCCCCAGCATTTT.

The chain carries TRBV6-2 or TRBV6-3 and TRBJ2-5; TRBD2 matches at 7 bases. CDR1 MNHEY and CDR2 SVGEGT come from the germline V gene. The CDR3 runs 15 residues. V shed 6 bases and J 2 bases; nucleotides not matched to a gene: 9. The CDR3 nucleotides read TGTGCCAGCAGGCCTAGCGGCCGGCTTCAAGAGACCCAGTACTTC. Translation: CASRPSGRLQETQYF.

This chain connects TRBV5-1 to TRBJ2-5; D is perhaps TRBD2 (5 bases). The CDR3 covers 14 residues. Germline V CDR1 and CDR2: SGHRS, YFSETQ. The V gene lost 0 bases and the J gene lost 5 bases, with 11 bases spanning the gap. CDR3 residues: CASSLGPEAETQYF. The CDR3 DNA reads TGCGCCAGCAGCTTGGGGCCGGAGGCGGAGACCCAGTACTTC.